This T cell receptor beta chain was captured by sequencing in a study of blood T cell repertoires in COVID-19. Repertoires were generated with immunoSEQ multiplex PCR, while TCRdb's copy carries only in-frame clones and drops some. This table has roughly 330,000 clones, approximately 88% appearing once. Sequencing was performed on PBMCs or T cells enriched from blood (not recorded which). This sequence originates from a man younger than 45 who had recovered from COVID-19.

CDR3 loop: CASSFGLAGVYNEQFF. The CDR3 DNA is TGCGCCAGCAGCTTCGGACTAGCGGGTGTTTACAATGAGCAGTTCTTC. V is TRBV5-1 and J is TRBJ2-1; 11 nucleotides align to TRBD2. Germline V gives CDR1 SGHRS, CDR2 YFSETQ. This CDR3 comprises 16 residues. Unmatched junction bases numbered 5, after V lost 2 bases and J lost 4 bases.